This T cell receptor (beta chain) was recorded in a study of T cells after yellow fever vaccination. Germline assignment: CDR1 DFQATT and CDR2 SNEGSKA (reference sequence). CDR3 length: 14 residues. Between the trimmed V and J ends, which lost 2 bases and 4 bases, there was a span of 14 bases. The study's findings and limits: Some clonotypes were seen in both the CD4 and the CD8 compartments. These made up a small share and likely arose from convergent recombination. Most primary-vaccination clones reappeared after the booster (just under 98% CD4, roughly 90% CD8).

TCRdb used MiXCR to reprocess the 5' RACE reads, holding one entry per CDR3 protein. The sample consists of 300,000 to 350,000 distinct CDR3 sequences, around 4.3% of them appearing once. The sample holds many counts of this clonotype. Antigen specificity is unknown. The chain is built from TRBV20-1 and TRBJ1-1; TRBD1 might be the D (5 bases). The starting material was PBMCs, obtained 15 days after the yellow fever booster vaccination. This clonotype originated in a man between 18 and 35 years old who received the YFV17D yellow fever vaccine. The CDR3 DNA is TGCAGTGCTAGACGGCGGGGCCCGAGCACTGAAGCTTTCTTT. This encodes CSARRRGPSTEAFF.